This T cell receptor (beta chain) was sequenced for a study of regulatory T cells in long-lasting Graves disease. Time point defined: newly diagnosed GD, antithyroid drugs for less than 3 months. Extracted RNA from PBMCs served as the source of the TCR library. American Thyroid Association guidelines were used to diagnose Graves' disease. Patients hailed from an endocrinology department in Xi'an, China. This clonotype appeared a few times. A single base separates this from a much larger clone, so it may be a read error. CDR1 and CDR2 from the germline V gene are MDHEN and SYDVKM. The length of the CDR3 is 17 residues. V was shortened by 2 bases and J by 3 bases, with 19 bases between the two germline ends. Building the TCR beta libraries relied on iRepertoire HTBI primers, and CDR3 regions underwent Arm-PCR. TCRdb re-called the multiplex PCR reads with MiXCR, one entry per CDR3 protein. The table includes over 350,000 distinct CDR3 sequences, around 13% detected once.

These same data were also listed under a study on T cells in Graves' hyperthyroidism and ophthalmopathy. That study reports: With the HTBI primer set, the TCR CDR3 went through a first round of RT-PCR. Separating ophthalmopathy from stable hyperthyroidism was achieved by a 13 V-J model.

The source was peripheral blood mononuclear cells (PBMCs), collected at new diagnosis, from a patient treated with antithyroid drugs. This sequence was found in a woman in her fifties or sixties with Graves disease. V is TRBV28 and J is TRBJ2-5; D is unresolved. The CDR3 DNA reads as TGTGCCAGCAGTTTAGTTCGGAATCCGAACCTCGAAGAGACCCAGTACTTC. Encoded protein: CASSLVRNPNLEETQYF.